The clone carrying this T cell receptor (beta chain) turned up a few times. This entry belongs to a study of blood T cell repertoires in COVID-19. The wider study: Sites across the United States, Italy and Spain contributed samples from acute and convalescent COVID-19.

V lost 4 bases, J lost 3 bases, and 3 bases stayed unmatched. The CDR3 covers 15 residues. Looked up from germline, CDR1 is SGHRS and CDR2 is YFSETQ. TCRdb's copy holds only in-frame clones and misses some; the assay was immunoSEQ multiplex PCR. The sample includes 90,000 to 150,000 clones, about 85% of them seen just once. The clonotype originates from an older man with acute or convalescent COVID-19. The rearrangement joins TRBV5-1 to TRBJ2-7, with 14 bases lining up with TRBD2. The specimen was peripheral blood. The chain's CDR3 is CASSVGLAGVYEQYF. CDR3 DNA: TGCGCCAGCAGCGTGGGACTAGCGGGGGTCTACGAGCAGTACTTC.